These 21 T cell receptor beta chains share one sample of origin, sequenced in a study of CD8+CD57+ T cells in acquired aplastic anemia. Genomic DNA, serving as template, underwent TCR beta VDJ and CDR3 profiling. In TCRdb, the reads were re-called with MiXCR into one record per CDR3 protein. Here the sample spans around 68,000 distinct CDR3 sequences, roughly half being singletons. The source material was sorted CD4+, CD8+, or CD8+CD57+ T cells (not recorded which) from PBMCs. These receptor sequences come from a human donor in good health, serving as a control.

This clonotype was seen ten or more times. This chain links TRBV6-4 with TRBJ2-1, with D possibly TRBD1 on 5 matching bases. The V gene's germline CDR1 is MRHNA and CDR2 SNTAGT. The CDR3 is 14 amino acids. V lost 4 bases and J lost 5, with 12 bases in between. CDR3: CASSAQGDNNEQFF. The DNA for the CDR3 is TGTGCCAGCAGTGCTCAAGGGGATAACAATGAGCAGTTCTTC.

CDR3 in amino acids: CASSLGLSTEAFF. The CDR3 nucleotides read TGTGCCAGCAGCTTGGGCCTGAGCACTGAAGCTTTCTTT. The chain uses TRBV7-3 and TRBJ1-1; D is ambiguous. CDR3 size: 13 residues. The germline V gene encodes CDR1 SGHTA and CDR2 FQGTGA. The V end lost 3 bases, the J end lost 4 bases, and 9 bases lay between the germline ends.

CDR3 sequence (DNA): TGTGCCAGCAGTGACCCAGGGATAGCTTTCTTT. Translating it yields CASSDPGIAFF. V is TRBV2 and J is TRBJ1-1; D is perhaps TRBD1 (5 bases). Germline loops: CDR1 SNHLY, CDR2 FYNNEI. This CDR3 has 11 residues. Trimming removed 3 bases at V and 10 bases at J, with 9 bases between.

This clonotype was seen a few times. A much bigger clone sits one base away, suggesting this may be a read error. DNA for the CDR3: TGTGCCAGCGGTTCTCCATCGGGCGAGCAGTACTTC. As protein: CASGSPSGEQYF. The rearrangement links TRBV27 to TRBJ2-7; D uncertain. Germline loops: CDR1 MNHEY, CDR2 SMNVEV (reference sequence). Trimming stripped 8 bases from V and 6 bases from J, with 14 bases between. This CDR3 region has 12 residues.

The sample holds many counts of this clonotype. The rearrangement uses TRBV20-1 and TRBJ1-5; perhaps TRBD1 as D (6 bases). V lost 3 bases, J lost 5 bases, and 11 bases lay in between. Looked up from germline, CDR1 is DFQATT and CDR2 is SNEGSKA (reference sequence). The CDR3 runs to 13 residues. The CDR3: CSARYRVDQPQHF. CDR3 nucleotide sequence: TGCAGTGCTAGGTACAGGGTCGATCAGCCCCAGCATTTT.

This clonotype was seen a few times. The chain couples TRBV10-3 to TRBJ2-7; D not certain. V lost 11 bases to trimming and J lost 5 bases, with 13 bases between them. This CDR3 has 11 amino acids. From germline, CDR1 is ENHRY and CDR2 SYGVKD. As DNA, the CDR3 is TGTGCCGCAGGCTTCGGGCACGAGCAGTACTTC. Translated: CAAGFGHEQYF.

This chain uses TRBV20-1 with TRBJ2-7, with TRBD1 matching 9 bases. CDR3 size: 15 residues. In germline, CDR1 is DFQATT, CDR2 SNEGSKA (reference sequence). V was pared by 3 bases and J by 6 bases, with 12 bases of the junction left unmatched. CDR3 residues: CSASPGQGWVTEQYF. CDR3 in DNA: TGCAGTGCTAGCCCGGGACAGGGATGGGTGACCGAGCAGTACTTC.

The sample holds one count of this clonotype. CDR3 sequence (DNA): TGTGCCATCAGTGACCCGGGTTACACCGGGGAGCTGTTTTTT. Amino acids: CAISDPGYTGELFF. The chain links TRBV10-3 to TRBJ2-2; the D is unclear. Germline V lookup: CDR1 ENHRY, CDR2 SYGVKD. Trimming removed 3 bases from V and 3 bases from J, with 8 bases in between. This CDR3 contains 14 residues.

This clonotype occurred many times. This chain joins TRBV10-3 and TRBJ2-2; 15 bases agree with TRBD2. Germline V gives CDR1 ENHRY, CDR2 SYGVKD. The V and J ends lost 0 bases and 5 bases, in that order; junction bases with no gene match: 4. The CDR3 covers 18 residues. Here the CDR3 DNA reads TGTGCCATCAGTGAGTCGGGGGGACTAGCGGGAGGAACCGGGGAGCTGTTTTTT. Translation: CAISESGGLAGGTGELFF.

The rearrangement joins TRBV2 to TRBJ2-7; TRBD1 might be the D (5 bases). V shed 7 bases and J shed 6 bases, with 10 bases lying between them. Germline V gene lookup returns CDR1 SNHLY and CDR2 FYNNEI. This CDR3 is built from 11 residues. DNA for the CDR3: TGTGCCAGCACCAGACAGAGCGAGCAGTACTTC. Translating gives CASTRQSEQYF.

The sample holds many counts of this clonotype. The rearrangement joins TRBV2 to TRBJ2-1, with 8 nucleotides matching TRBD1. Germline values: CDR1 SNHLY, CDR2 FYNNEI. Trimming cost V 1 base and J 13 bases; bases outside gene matches: 6. The CDR3 spans 13 residues. CDR3 nucleotide sequence: TGTGCCAGCAGTGAAGAATTGGGGACAGGACAGTTCTTC. It codes for CASSEELGTGQFF.

This clonotype appeared a single time. The chain has TRBV9 and TRBJ2-5; D uncertain. V lost 2 bases and J 3 bases, leaving 5 bases between the germline ends. The length of the CDR3 is 12 residues. Germline V lookup: CDR1 SGDLS, CDR2 YYNGEE. As DNA, the CDR3 is TGTGCCAGCAGCGTCGAGGAAGAGACCCAGTACTTC. This gives the protein CASSVEEETQYF.

This chain joins TRBV11-1 and TRBJ2-1, with 7 bases that match TRBD2. With 0 bases clipped from V and 3 bases from J, the junction kept 2 bases outside the gene matches. This CDR3 is 15 amino acids long. Per germline, CDR1 SGHAT and CDR2 FQDESV (reference sequence). The CDR3 loop is CASSLAGEGYNEQFF. The CDR3 DNA follows: TGTGCCAGCAGCTTAGCGGGGGAGGGCTACAATGAGCAGTTCTTC.

In its sample, this clonotype was seen once. The V call is TRBV29-1, the J call TRBJ2-3; the D gene is possibly TRBD2 (6 bases). The CDR3 runs 13 residues. Trimming stripped 8 bases from V and 2 bases from J, with 14 bases between. CDR1 is SQVTM, CDR2 ANQGSEA, per germline. CDR3 in DNA: TGCAGCTTCCGGGACTCTCTCACAGATACGCAGTATTTT. It codes for CSFRDSLTDTQYF.

This sequence joins TRBV12-3 or TRBV12-4 and TRBJ2-7; D possibly matches TRBD1 or TRBD2 (5 bases each). CDR3 length: 16 amino acids. V lost 6 bases and J lost 5, with 23 bases in between. CDR3 DNA sequence: TGTGCCAGCAGCCCGACGGGGACCCTACTCCCTCACGAGCAGTACTTC. Protein: CASSPTGTLLPHEQYF.

This clonotype appeared many times. The chain couples TRBV6-1 to TRBJ1-6; D gene uncertain. The CDR3 sequence is 12 residues long. V lost 6 bases, J lost 16 bases, and 16 bases lay in between. Germline-derived CDR1 and CDR2 are MNHNS and SASEGT. Written as DNA, the CDR3 is TGTGCCAGCAGGGACGGGCTCGGGAAACTCCACTTT. Translated, it gives CASRDGLGKLHF.

This rearrangement joins TRBV5-1 to TRBJ1-5; no clear D. CDR3 size: 16 residues. Germline V CDR1 and CDR2: SGHRS, YFSETQ. Trimming pared 2 bases from V and 4 bases from J, leaving 16 bases between. The DNA for the CDR3 is TGCGCCAGCAGCTTTGTACAGAGGAGGGCTAATCAGCCCCAGCATTTT. Protein sequence: CASSFVQRRANQPQHF.

This clonotype was recorded at least ten times. The V gene is TRBV9, the J gene TRBJ2-1, with 7 bases identical to TRBD2. V was pared by 4 bases and J by 4 bases, with 8 bases of the junction left unmatched. Germline V gene sequence: CDR1 SGDLS, CDR2 YYNGEE. The CDR3 loop spans 15 amino acids. CDR3 region: CASSLGGEGYNEQFF. The CDR3 DNA is TGTGCCAGCAGCCTGGGGGGGGAAGGATACAATGAGCAGTTCTTC. Together with reference TRBV9 and TRBJ2-1, the CDR3 gives the full variable domain: DSGVTQTPKHLITATGQRVTLRCSPRSGDLSVYWYQQSLDQGLQFLIQYYNGEERAKGNILERFSAQQFPDLHSELNLSSLELGDSALYFCASSLGGEGYNEQFFGPGTRLTVL.

This clonotype appeared once. The chain uses TRBV19 and TRBJ1-5, with TRBD1 as a possible D gene (5 bases). The CDR3 has 13 residues. Germline-derived CDR1 and CDR2 are LNHDA and SQIVND (reference sequence). Trimming took off 8 bases at V and 8 bases at J, with 16 bases between the two ends. The DNA of the CDR3 is TGTGCCAGTTACAGGTCCGCGGGGGAGCCCCAGCATTTT. Its protein is CASYRSAGEPQHF.

This clonotype was seen once. At one of its ends the junction is not consistent with the germline gene, which may arise from a read error. The V gene is TRBV7-9, the J gene TRBJ1-1; 7 nucleotides align to TRBD1. From germline, CDR1 is SEHNR and CDR2 FQNEAQ (reference sequence). The CDR3 contains 14 residues. CDR3 nucleotides: TGTCCCAGCAGCTTACGCCAGACAGGGATTGAAGCTCTCTTT. It specifies CPSSLRQTGIEALF. Full variable domain (outside the CDR3, taken from reference TRBV7-9 and TRBJ1-1): DTGVSQNPRHKITKRGQNVTFRCDPISEHNRLYWYRQTLGQGPEFLTYFQNEAQLEKSRLLSDRFSAERPKGSFSTLEIQRTEQGDSAMYLCPSSLRQTGIEALFGQGTRLTVV.

This clonotype was observed a single time. The rearrangement links TRBV7-2 to TRBJ2-7, with 12 bases aligning to TRBD1. V lost 2 bases to trimming and J lost 5 bases; unmatched junction nucleotides: 7. This CDR3 comprises 16 residues. Germline-derived CDR1 and CDR2 are SGHTA and FQGNSA. This chain's CDR3 is CASSLPGQGAVNEQYF. CDR3 DNA: TGTGCCAGCAGCTTACCGGGACAGGGGGCGGTCAACGAGCAGTACTTC.